This T cell receptor (beta chain) emerged from a study of Tregs in tolerant kidney transplant recipients. Germline CDR1 and CDR2: LNHNV and YYDKDF (reference sequence). The CDR3 is made up of 14 amino acids. Trimming shortened V by 0 bases and J by 6 bases, and 12 bases separated the two germline ends. Some clones are missing from TCRdb's copy, which holds only in-frame ones; the method was immunoSEQ multiplex PCR. Here the sample spans about 94,000 clones, under 95% being singletons. The sample consisted of CD4+ T cells from blood, taken before the transplant. V and J are TRBV15 and TRBJ2-7; D is undetermined. The sequence was obtained from a human donor who received a combined kidney and bone marrow transplant. The CDR3 sequence: CATSRDRPGVEQYF. DNA of the CDR3: TGTGCCACCAGCAGAGACCGCCCCGGTGTCGAGCAGTACTTC. Full variable domain (rest looked up from reference TRBV15 and TRBJ2-7): DAMVIQNPRYQVTQFGKPVTLSCSQTLNHNVMYWYQQKSSQAPKLLFHYYDKDFNNEADTPDNFQSRRPNTSFCFLDIRSPGLGDTAMYLCATSRDRPGVEQYFGPGTRLTVT.